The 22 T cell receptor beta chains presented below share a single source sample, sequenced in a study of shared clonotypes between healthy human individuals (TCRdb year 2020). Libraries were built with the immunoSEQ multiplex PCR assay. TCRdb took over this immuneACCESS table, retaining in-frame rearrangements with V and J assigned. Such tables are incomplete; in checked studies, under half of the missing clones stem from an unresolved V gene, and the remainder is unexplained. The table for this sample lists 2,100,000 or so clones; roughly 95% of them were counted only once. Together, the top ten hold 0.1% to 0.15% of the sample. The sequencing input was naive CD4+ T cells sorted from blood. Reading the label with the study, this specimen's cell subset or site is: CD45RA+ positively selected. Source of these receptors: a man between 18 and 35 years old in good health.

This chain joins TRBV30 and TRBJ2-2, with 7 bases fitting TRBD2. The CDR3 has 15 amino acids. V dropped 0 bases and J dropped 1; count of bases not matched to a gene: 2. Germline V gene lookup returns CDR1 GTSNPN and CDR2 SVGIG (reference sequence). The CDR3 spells CAWSVIAGNTGELFF. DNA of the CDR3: TGTGCCTGGAGTGTCATAGCGGGGAACACCGGGGAGCTGTTTTTT.

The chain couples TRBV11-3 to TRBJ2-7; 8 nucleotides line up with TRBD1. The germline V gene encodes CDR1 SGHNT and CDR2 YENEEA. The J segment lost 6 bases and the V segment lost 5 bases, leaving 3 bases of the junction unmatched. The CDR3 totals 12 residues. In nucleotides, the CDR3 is TGTGCCAGCAGCCAAGACAGGGGCGAGCAGTACTTC. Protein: CASSQDRGEQYF.

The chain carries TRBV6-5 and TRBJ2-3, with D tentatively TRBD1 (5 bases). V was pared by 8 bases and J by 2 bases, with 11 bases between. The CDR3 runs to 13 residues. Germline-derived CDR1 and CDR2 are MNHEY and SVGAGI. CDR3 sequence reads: CASQTGYTDTQYF. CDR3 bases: TGTGCCAGCCAAACAGGCTACACAGATACGCAGTATTTT.

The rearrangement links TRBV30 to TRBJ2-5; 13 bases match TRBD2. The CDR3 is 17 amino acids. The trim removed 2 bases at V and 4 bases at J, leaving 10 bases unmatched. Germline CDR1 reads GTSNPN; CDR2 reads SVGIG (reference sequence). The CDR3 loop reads CAWSSSLLAGGLETQYF. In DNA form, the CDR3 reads TGTGCCTGGAGTTCTTCTCTACTAGCGGGAGGGTTAGAGACCCAGTACTTC.

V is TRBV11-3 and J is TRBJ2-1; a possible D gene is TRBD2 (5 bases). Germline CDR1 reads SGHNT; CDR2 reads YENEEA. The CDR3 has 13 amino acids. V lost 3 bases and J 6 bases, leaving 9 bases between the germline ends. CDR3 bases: TGTGCCAGCAGCTTGCGACTATCCAATGAGCAGTTCTTC. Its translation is CASSLRLSNEQFF.

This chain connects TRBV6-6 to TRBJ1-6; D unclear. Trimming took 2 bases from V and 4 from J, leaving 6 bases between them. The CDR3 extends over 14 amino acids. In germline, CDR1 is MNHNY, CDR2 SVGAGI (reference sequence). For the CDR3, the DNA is TGTGCCAGCAGTTACAACGATTATAATTCACCCCTCCACTTT. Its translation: CASSYNDYNSPLHF.

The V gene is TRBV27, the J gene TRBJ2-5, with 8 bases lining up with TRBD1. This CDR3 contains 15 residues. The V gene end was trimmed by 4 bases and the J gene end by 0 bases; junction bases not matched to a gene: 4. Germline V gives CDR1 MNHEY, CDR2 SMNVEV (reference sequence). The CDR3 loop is CASSSFRGHQETQYF. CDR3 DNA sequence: TGTGCCAGCAGTTCCTTCAGGGGGCACCAAGAGACCCAGTACTTC.

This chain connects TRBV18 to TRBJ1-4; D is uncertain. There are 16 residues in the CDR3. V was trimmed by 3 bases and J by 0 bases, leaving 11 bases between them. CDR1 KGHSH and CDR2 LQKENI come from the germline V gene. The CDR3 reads CASSPFSGSTNEKLFF. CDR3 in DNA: TGTGCCAGCTCACCTTTTTCCGGATCAACTAATGAAAAACTGTTTTTT.

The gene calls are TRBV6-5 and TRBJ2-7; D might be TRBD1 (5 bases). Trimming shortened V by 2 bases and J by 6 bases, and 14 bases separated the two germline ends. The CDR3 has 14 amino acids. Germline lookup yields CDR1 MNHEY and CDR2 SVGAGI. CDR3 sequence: CASSYGPGNSEQYF. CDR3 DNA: TGTGCCAGCAGTTACGGCCCAGGGAATAGCGAGCAGTACTTC.

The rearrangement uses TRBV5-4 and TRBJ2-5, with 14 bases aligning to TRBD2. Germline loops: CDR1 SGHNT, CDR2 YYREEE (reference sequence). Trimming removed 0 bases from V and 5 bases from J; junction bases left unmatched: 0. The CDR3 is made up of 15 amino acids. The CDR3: CASSLGLAGGETQYF. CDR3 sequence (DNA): TGTGCCAGCAGCTTGGGACTAGCGGGGGGGGAGACCCAGTACTTC.

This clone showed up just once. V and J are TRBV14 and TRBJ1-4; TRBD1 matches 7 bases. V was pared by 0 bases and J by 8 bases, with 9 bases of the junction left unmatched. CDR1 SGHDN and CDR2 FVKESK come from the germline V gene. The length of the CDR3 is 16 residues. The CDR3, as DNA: TGTGCCAGCAGCCAAGATCAGACAGGGTCTAGGGAAAAACTGTTTTTT. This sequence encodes CASSQDQTGSREKLFF.

CDR3 in amino acids: CASSLAGRGYEQYF. The CDR3 DNA sequence: TGTGCCAGCAGTTTAGCGGGCAGGGGCTACGAGCAGTACTTC. The chain links TRBV27 to TRBJ2-7; D perhaps matches TRBD1 (6 bases). Per germline, CDR1 MNHEY and CDR2 SMNVEV (reference sequence). Trimming shortened V by 2 bases and J by 3 bases, and 11 bases separated the two germline ends. The CDR3 has 14 amino acids.

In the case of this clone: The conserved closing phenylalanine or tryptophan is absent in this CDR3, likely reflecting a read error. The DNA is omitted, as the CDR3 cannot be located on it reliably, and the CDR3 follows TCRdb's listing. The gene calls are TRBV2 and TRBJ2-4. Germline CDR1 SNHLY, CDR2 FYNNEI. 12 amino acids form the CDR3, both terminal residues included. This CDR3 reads CASRVSSGTPSV.

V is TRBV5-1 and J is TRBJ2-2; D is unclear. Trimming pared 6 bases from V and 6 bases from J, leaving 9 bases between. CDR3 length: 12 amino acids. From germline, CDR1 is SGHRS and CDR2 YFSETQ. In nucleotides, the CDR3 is TGCGCCAGCATGCGAATGCCCGGGGAGCTGTTTTTT. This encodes CASMRMPGELFF.

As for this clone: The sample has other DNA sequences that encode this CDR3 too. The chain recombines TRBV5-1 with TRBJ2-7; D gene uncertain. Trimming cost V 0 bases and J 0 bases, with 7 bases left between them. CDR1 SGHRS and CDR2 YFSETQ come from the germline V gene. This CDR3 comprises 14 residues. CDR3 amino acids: CASSLAGGSYEQYF. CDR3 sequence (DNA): TGCGCCAGCAGCTTGGCTGGCGGCTCCTACGAGCAGTACTTC.

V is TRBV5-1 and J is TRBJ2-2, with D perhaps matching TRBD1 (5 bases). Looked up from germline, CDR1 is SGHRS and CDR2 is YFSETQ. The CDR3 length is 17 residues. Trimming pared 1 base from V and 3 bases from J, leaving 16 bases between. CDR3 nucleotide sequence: TGCGCCAGCAGCTTGCTCGACAGCACAGCTTACACCGGGGAGCTGTTTTTT. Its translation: CASSLLDSTAYTGELFF.

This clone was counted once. The CDR3 sequence is CASSPFTGSLTDTQYF. DNA for the CDR3: TGTGCCAGCTCACCATTTACAGGGTCCCTCACAGATACGCAGTATTTT. The chain joins TRBV18 to TRBJ2-3; D perhaps matches TRBD1 (6 bases). Germline V gives CDR1 KGHSH, CDR2 LQKENI. The CDR3 is made up of 16 amino acids. Deletions cut 2 bases from V and 2 bases from J, with 14 bases between.

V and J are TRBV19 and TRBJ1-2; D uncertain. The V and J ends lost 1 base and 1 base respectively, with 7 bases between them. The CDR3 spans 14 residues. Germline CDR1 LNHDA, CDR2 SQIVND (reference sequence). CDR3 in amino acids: CASSIVSDNYGYTF. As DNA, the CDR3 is TGTGCCAGTAGTATAGTTTCAGATAACTATGGCTACACCTTC. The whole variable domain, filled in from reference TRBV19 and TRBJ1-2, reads DGGITQSPKYLFRKEGQNVTLSCEQNLNHDAMYWYRQDPGQGLRLIYYSQIVNDFQKGDIAEGYSVSREKKESFPLTVTSAQKNPTAFYLCASSIVSDNYGYTFGSGTRLTVV.

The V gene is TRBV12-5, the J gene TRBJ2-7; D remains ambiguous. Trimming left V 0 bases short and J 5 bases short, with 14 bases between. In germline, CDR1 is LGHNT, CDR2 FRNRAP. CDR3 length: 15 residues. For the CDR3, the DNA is TGTGCTAGTGGTTTGGTACTTGGTCAGAACCACGAGCAGTACTTC. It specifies CASGLVLGQNHEQYF.

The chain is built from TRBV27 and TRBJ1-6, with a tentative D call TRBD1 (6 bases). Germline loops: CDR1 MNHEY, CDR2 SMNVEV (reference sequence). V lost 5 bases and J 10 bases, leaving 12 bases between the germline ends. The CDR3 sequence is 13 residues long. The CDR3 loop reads CASSATGLSPLHF. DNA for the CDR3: TGTGCCAGCAGTGCGACAGGCTTATCACCCCTCCACTTT.

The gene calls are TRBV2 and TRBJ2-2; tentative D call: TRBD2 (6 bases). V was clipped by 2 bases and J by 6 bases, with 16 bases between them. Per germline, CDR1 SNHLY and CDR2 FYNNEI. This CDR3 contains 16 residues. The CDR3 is CASSEKAGPYAGELFF. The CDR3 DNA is TGTGCCAGCAGTGAAAAGGCGGGGCCTTACGCCGGGGAGCTGTTTTTT. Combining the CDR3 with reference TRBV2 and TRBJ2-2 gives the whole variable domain EPEVTQTPSHQVTQMGQEVILRCVPISNHLYFYWYRQILGQKVEFLVSFYNNEISEKSEIFDDQFSVERPDGSNFTLKIRSTKLEDSAMYFCASSEKAGPYAGELFFGEGSRLTVL.

The chain's CDR3 is CASSHGGAGTDTQYF. Written as DNA, the CDR3 is TGTGCCAGCAGCCACGGGGGGGCCGGCACAGATACGCAGTATTTT. The chain carries TRBV28 and TRBJ2-3, with 8 bases lining up with TRBD2. V shed 6 bases, J shed 1 base, and the junction held 6 bases outside the gene matches. The CDR3 is 15 residues long. Germline CDR1 is MDHEN and CDR2 is SYDVKM.